This T cell receptor beta chain comes out of a study of T cells in narcolepsy. Losses at the gene ends were 3 bases for V and 7 bases for J; bases not matched to a gene: 11. The germline gives CDR1 MDHEN, CDR2 SYDVKM. The CDR3 has 18 amino acids. TCRdb's copy holds only in-frame clones and misses some; the assay was immunoSEQ multiplex PCR. The repertoire includes just over 40,000 clones, 88% of them detected once, and more than 0.9% sits in the top ten. Details on this clone: Its antigen is not identified.

Study results and limitations: Comparing one patient's CSF and blood CD4+ clonotypes highlighted HCRT- and TRIB2-specific autoreactive clonotypes. Reportedly, autoreactive clonotypes were serially detected in patients' blood but not controls'. No autoreactive T cell clone sequences appeared in some memory CD4+ repertoires.

The V call is TRBV28, the J call TRBJ1-6, with 11 nucleotides matching TRBD1. This receptor was identified in a human donor with narcolepsy. The sample comprised CD45RA- memory CD4+ T cells from PBMCs. The CDR3 spells CASSFPRTGGVRNSPLHF. The DNA for the CDR3 is TGTGCCAGCAGTTTCCCCCGGACAGGGGGCGTACGAAATTCACCCCTCCACTTT.